This is a list of T cell receptor beta chains from one sample in a study of shared clonotypes between healthy human individuals. Profiled with immunoSEQ multiplex PCR; TCRdb holds only in-frame clones, not every one. This sample yields roughly 1,800,000 clones, of which roughly 95% are seen a single time; roughly 1% belongs to the top ten. The sequenced material came from naive CD8+ T cells sorted from blood. Receptors originate from a young man in good health. CDR3s include the opening cysteine and the closing phenylalanine or tryptophan. A D gene is named only where the DNA matches it firmly. Size is omitted from some rows. Given values are once, few, many or a class for expanded clones.

v_gene: TRBV29-1
d_gene: .
abundance: .
j_gene: TRBJ2-4
CDR3nt: TGCAGCGTCGAAACAGGTATCGGGGGCTTAGCCAAAAACATTCAGTACTTC
CDR3aa: CSVETGIGGLAKNIQYF

v_gene: TRBV27
d_gene: TRBD2
abundance: .
j_gene: TRBJ2-7
CDR3nt: TGTGCCAGCTCTTCATCCAACCTAGCGGGTTGGGACTTC
CDR3aa: CASSSSNLAGWDF

v_gene: TRBV19
d_gene: TRBD1
abundance: few
j_gene: TRBJ1-2
CDR3nt: TGTGCCAGTAGTATCAGGATTGGGACAGGGGGTGGCTACACCTTC
CDR3aa: CASSIRIGTGGGYTF

v_gene: TRBV27
d_gene: .
abundance: .
j_gene: TRBJ2-7
CDR3nt: TGTGCCAGCAGTTTAGGAGGGGAACCCTACGAGCAGTACTTC
CDR3aa: CASSLGGEPYEQYF

v_gene: TRBV5-1
d_gene: .
abundance: .
j_gene: TRBJ2-7
CDR3nt: TGCGCCAGCAGTCTCGGAGGGAACTACGAGCAGTACTTC
CDR3aa: CASSLGGNYEQYF

v_gene: TRBV29-1
d_gene: TRBD1
abundance: .
j_gene: TRBJ2-2
CDR3nt: TGCAGCGTTGTCCTCAGGGGGCATGTCACCGGGGAGCTGTTTTTT
CDR3aa: CSVVLRGHVTGELFF

v_gene: TRBV28
d_gene: .
abundance: .
j_gene: TRBJ2-7
CDR3nt: TGTGCCAGCAGTTCCAGGATCTCCGTTTTC
CDR3aa: CASSSRISVF

v_gene: TRBV7-9
d_gene: .
abundance: .
j_gene: TRBJ2-1
CDR3nt: TGTGCCAGCAGCTTAGGGGGCGGACCGATACGTGAGCAGTTCTTC
CDR3aa: CASSLGGGPIREQFF

v_gene: TRBV4-1
d_gene: .
abundance: .
j_gene: TRBJ1-1
CDR3nt: TGCGCCAGCAGCCAAGGGCCTCAGGGGATCACTGAAGCTTTCTTT
CDR3aa: CASSQGPQGITEAFF

v_gene: TRBV2
d_gene: .
abundance: .
j_gene: TRBJ2-5
CDR3nt: TGTGCCAGCAGTGAATGGGCCAGAAGGGAAGAGACCCAGTACTTC
CDR3aa: CASSEWARREETQYF

v_gene: TRBV5-1
d_gene: .
abundance: .
j_gene: TRBJ2-7
CDR3nt: TGCGCCAGCAGTTCGGACAGCTCCTACGAGCAGTACTTC
CDR3aa: CASSSDSSYEQYF

v_gene: TRBV7-9
d_gene: TRBD1
abundance: .
j_gene: TRBJ2-7
CDR3nt: TGTGCCAGCAGCAATCTGGGACAGCTTTACGAGCAGTACTTC
CDR3aa: CASSNLGQLYEQYF

v_gene: TRBV27
d_gene: TRBD1
abundance: .
j_gene: TRBJ2-7
CDR3nt: TGTGCCAGCAGTTTCGGACAGGGAGTGAGCTACGAGCAGTACTTC
CDR3aa: CASSFGQGVSYEQYF

v_gene: TRBV9
d_gene: .
abundance: .
j_gene: TRBJ2-7
CDR3nt: TGTGCCAGCAGTCGCAGTGGAATCTTTTACGAGCAGTACTTC
CDR3aa: CASSRSGIFYEQYF

v_gene: TRBV5-1
d_gene: TRBD2
abundance: .
j_gene: TRBJ2-7
CDR3nt: TGCGCCAGCAGCCCCTTGGCGGGGGTCTCCTACGAGCAGTACTTC
CDR3aa: CASSPLAGVSYEQYF

v_gene: TRBV5-4
d_gene: .
abundance: .
j_gene: TRBJ1-2
CDR3nt: TGTGCCAGCAGTCCCGACGGCGGATATGGCTACACCTTC
CDR3aa: CASSPDGGYGYTF

v_gene: TRBV27
d_gene: TRBD1
abundance: .
j_gene: TRBJ1-1
CDR3nt: TGTGCCAGCAAGAATGAGGGGGCTCACACTGAAGCTTTCTTT
CDR3aa: CASKNEGAHTEAFF

v_gene: TRBV27
d_gene: TRBD1
abundance: .
j_gene: TRBJ2-1
CDR3nt: TGTGCCAGCAGTCAGACGACAGGGGATTTTTACAATGAGCAGTTCTTC
CDR3aa: CASSQTTGDFYNEQFF

v_gene: TRBV5-4
d_gene: .
abundance: .
j_gene: TRBJ1-2
CDR3nt: TGTGCCATCAGGGAGGGTGGTAGGGATAACTATGGCTACACCTTC
CDR3aa: CAIREGGRDNYGYTF

v_gene: TRBV6-1
d_gene: .
abundance: .
j_gene: TRBJ2-1
CDR3nt: TGTGCCAGCAGTACCAGATGGAATGAGCAGTTCTTC
CDR3aa: CASSTRWNEQFF

v_gene: TRBV6-5
d_gene: .
abundance: .
j_gene: TRBJ1-1
CDR3nt: TGTGCCAGCAGTCACATGGGGGAAGCTTTCTTT
CDR3aa: CASSHMGEAFF

v_gene: TRBV15
d_gene: .
abundance: .
j_gene: TRBJ1-1
CDR3nt: TGTGCCACCAGCAGAACCCGTTCAGGGGTGAACACTGAAGCTTTCTTT
CDR3aa: CATSRTRSGVNTEAFF

v_gene: TRBV27
d_gene: .
abundance: .
j_gene: TRBJ1-1
CDR3nt: TGTGCCAGCAGTTTATTGGGGGGCACTGAAGCTTTCTTT
CDR3aa: CASSLLGGTEAFF

v_gene: TRBV4-1
d_gene: .
abundance: once
j_gene: TRBJ2-7
CDR3nt: TGCGCCAGCAGCCAAATAGGGGGGCATGGATACGAGCAGTACTTC
CDR3aa: CASSQIGGHGYEQYF

v_gene: TRBV29-1
d_gene: .
abundance: .
j_gene: TRBJ1-4
CDR3nt: TGCAGCGTTGAAGTCTTCGGGGGGCCTACTAATGAAAAACTGTTTTTT
CDR3aa: CSVEVFGGPTNEKLFF

v_gene: TRBV7-9
d_gene: TRBD2
abundance: .
j_gene: TRBJ2-1
CDR3nt: TGTGCCAGCAGCTTAGGTAGCGGGCAGTACAATGAGCAGTTCTTC
CDR3aa: CASSLGSGQYNEQFF

v_gene: TRBV13
d_gene: TRBD1
abundance: .
j_gene: TRBJ1-1
CDR3nt: TGTGCCAGCAGCGGGACAGGCGTAACTGAAGCTTTCTTT
CDR3aa: CASSGTGVTEAFF

v_gene: TRBV29-1
d_gene: TRBD2
abundance: .
j_gene: TRBJ2-7
CDR3nt: TGCAGCGCCGACGGGACTAGCGATAGCTCCTACGAGCAGTACTTC
CDR3aa: CSADGTSDSSYEQYF

v_gene: TRBV6-1
d_gene: .
abundance: .
j_gene: TRBJ2-3
CDR3nt: TGTGCCAGCATAGCGCACACAGATACGCAGTATTTT
CDR3aa: CASIAHTDTQYF